This record concerns one TCR beta chain sequence. Cohorts were assigned according to the clinical history that participants reported. Resolution of symptoms, clearance, or two negative PCRs was present in recovered Cohort 3 donors. From germline, CDR1 is SNHLY and CDR2 FYNNEI. With 4 bases removed from V and 5 bases from J, the gap between germline ends came to 12 bases. This CDR3 has 13 residues. The protocol was immunoSEQ multiplex PCR, while the TCRdb copy is restricted to in-frame clones and leaves out a portion. Among roughly 250,000 clones, roughly nine tenths were seen once, and the ten largest hold under 3%. This specimen comes from a study of blood T cell repertoires in COVID-19. Study as a whole: COVID-19 samples collected from the United States, Italy and Spain covered acute and convalescent phases. PBMCs, B-cell-depleted T cells, or T cells provided the cDNA or gDNA that made up the material.

The source is a woman aged 18-35 years who had recovered from COVID-19. Sequencing input: PBMCs or T cells enriched from blood (not recorded which). This rearrangement joins TRBV2 to TRBJ2-7, with D unresolved. This CDR3 is CASSVDGPNEQYF. For the CDR3, the DNA is TGTGCCAGCAGTGTAGATGGGCCCAACGAGCAGTACTTC. The full variable domain, its missing parts supplied by reference TRBV2 and TRBJ2-7, is EPEVTQTPSHQVTQMGQEVILRCVPISNHLYFYWYRQILGQKVEFLVSFYNNEISEKSEIFDDQFSVERPDGSNFTLKIRSTKLEDSAMYFCASSVDGPNEQYFGPGTRLTVT.